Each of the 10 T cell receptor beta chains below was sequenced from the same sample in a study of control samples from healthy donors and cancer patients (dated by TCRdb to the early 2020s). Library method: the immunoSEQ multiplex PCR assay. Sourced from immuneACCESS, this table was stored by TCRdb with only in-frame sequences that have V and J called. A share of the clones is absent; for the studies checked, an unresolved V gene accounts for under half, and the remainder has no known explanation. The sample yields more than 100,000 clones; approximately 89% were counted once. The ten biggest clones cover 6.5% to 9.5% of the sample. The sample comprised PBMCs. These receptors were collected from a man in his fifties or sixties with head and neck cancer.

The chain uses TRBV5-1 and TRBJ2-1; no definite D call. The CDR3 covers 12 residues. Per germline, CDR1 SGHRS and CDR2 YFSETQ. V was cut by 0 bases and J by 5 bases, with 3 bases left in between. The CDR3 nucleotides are TGCGCCAGCAGCTTGGAAAACAATGAGCAGTTCTTC. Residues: CASSLENNEQFF.

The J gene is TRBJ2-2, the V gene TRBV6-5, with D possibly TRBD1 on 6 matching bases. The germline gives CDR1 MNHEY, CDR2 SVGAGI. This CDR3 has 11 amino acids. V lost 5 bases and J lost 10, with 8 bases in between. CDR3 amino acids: CASSQGQELFF. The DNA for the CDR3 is TGTGCCAGCAGTCAGGGACAGGAGCTGTTTTTT.

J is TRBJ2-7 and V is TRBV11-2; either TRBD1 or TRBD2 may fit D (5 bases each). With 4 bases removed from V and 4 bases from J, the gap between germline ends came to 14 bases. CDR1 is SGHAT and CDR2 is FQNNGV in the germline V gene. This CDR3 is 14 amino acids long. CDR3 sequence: CASSYGTEAYEQYF. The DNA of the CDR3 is TGTGCCAGCAGCTATGGGACCGAGGCGTACGAGCAGTACTTC.

Here the CDR3 reads CASKLVSGTDTQYF. CDR3 in DNA: TGTGCCAGCAAATTGGTTTCTGGCACAGATACGCAGTATTTT. The chain employs TRBV21-1 and TRBJ2-3. TRBV21-1 is termed a pseudogene. This CDR3 contains 14 residues.

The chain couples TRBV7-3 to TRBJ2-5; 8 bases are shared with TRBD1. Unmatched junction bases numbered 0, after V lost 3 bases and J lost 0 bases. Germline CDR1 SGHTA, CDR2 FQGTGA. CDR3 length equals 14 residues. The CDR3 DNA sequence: TGTGCCAGCAGCTTGACAGGGGACCAAGAGACCCAGTACTTC. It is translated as CASSLTGDQETQYF.

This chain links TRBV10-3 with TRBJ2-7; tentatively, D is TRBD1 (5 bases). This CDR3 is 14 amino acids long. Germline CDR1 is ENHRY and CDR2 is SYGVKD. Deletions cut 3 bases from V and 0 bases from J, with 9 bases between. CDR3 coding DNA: TGTGCCATCAGTGACAGGGTGAGCTCCTACGAGCAGTACTTC. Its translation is CAISDRVSSYEQYF.

Here the CDR3 reads CASSLINEQFF. In DNA, the CDR3 is TGTGCCAGCAGTTTGATCAATGAGCAGTTCTTC. The rearrangement links TRBV28 to TRBJ2-1; D call uncertain. V lost 3 bases to trimming and J lost 6 bases, with 3 bases between them. The CDR3 length is 11 residues. Germline CDR1 MDHEN, CDR2 SYDVKM.

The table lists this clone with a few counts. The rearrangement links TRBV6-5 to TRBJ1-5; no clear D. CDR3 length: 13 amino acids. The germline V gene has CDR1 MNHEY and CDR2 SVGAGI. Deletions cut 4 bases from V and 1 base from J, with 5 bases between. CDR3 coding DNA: TGTGCCAGCAGTTTAGGGAGCAATCAGCCCCAGCATTTT. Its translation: CASSLGSNQPQHF.

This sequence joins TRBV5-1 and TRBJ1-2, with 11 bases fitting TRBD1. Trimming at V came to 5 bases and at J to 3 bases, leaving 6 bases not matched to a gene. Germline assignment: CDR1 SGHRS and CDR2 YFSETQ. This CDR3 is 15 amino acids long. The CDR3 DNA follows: TGCGCCAGCAGTTCTCCGGGACAGGGGGACTATGGCTACACCTTC. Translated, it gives CASSSPGQGDYGYTF.

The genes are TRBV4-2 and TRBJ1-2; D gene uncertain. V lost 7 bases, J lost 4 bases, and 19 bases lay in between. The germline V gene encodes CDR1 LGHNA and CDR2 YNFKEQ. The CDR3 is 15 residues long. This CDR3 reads CASTPLVGSSYGYTF. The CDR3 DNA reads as TGTGCCAGCACCCCGTTGGTCGGTAGCTCCTATGGCTACACCTTC.